The present T cell receptor (beta chain) was sequenced within a study of CD8+CD57+ T cells in acquired aplastic anemia. Findings and limits, study-wide: Patients and controls shared twenty-nine CD8+ CDR3 sequences, which appeared highly expressed in patients and within their immunodominant clones.

The sequenced patients had an expansion of CD8+CD57+ cells seen by flow cytometry. Researchers used genomic DNA as the template to profile TCR beta VDJ and CDR3. A single record per CDR3 protein comes from TCRdb applying MiXCR to the reads. The sample has roughly 200,000 distinct CDR3 sequences; roughly 65% are singletons. This clonotype appeared a few times. Its antigen is undetermined. The germline CDR1 and CDR2 sequences are KGHDR and SFDVKD. With 1 base removed from V and 4 bases from J, the gap between germline ends came to 12 bases. The CDR3 is made up of 16 amino acids. The clonotype originates from a human donor with aplastic anemia. V is TRBV24-1 and J is TRBJ2-2; D perhaps matches TRBD2 (5 bases). The material sequenced was sorted CD4+, CD8+, or CD8+CD57+ T cells (not recorded which) from PBMCs. The CDR3 region is CATSDLEGRGTGELFF. In DNA, the CDR3 is TGTGCCACCAGTGATTTAGAGGGTCGGGGCACCGGGGAGCTGTTTTTT.